This entry concerns a single T cell receptor (beta chain). The target antigen is unknown. This entry belongs to a study of cytomegalovirus exposure and HLA in healthy donors. Study outcomes and limitations: Indistinguishability led to the exclusion of some V segments, TRBV6-2 and TRBV6-3 included. A later analysis, which compared TCR beta chains of equal frequency, found the HLA-associated ones more clonally expanded. Cytomegalovirus-associated TCR beta chains were listed, numbering 150 to 200. Earlier findings revealed that most TCR beta V segments proved productive either about 87% or about 30% of the time.

Researchers ran the PCR with 60 Vbeta and 13 Jbeta primers. Profiling relied on immunoSEQ multiplex PCR, and the TCRdb table lists in-frame clones only, not all of them. Of roughly 150,000 clones in the sample, about 72% were seen once. Germline CDR1 is SQVTM and CDR2 is ANQGSEA. The CDR3 covers 13 residues. Between the trimmed V and J ends, which lost 2 bases and 2 bases, there was a span of 10 bases. This rearrangement joins TRBV29-1 to TRBJ2-7; D is perhaps TRBD1 (6 bases). Sequencing was performed on PBMCs. This clonotype was sampled from a male donor in good health and CMV-seronegative. Written as DNA, the CDR3 is TGCAGCGTTGAATCGGACAGACCCTACGAGCAGTACTTC. Its translation: CSVESDRPYEQYF.